This T cell receptor (beta chain) was documented in a study of blood T cells in healthy people across ages. For the second PCR, which ran for 7 to 11 cycles, a sample-barcoded 5' primer and a J-beta primer mix were used. No fewer than 3 million CDR3-containing paired-end reads came from each sample. MiXCR was run by TCRdb on the 5' RACE reads, yielding one entry per CDR3 protein. In the table there are about 1 million distinct CDR3 sequences, 45% of which are singletons. Unmatched junction bases numbered 4, after V lost 5 bases and J lost 2 bases. The CDR3 is 13 residues long. CDR1 and CDR2 (germline): SGHRS, YFSETQ. Only a few counts were recorded for this clonotype.

Sequenced: blood. The receptor comes from a woman in her sixties in good health. V and J are TRBV5-1 and TRBJ2-7; the match to TRBD1 covers 7 bases. CDR3 sequence: CASRPTGPYEQYF. The CDR3 bases are TGCGCCAGCAGACCGACAGGGCCCTACGAGCAGTACTTC.